This entry concerns a single T cell receptor beta chain. Its antigen is not known. The data stem from a study of blood T cells in healthy people across ages. The second PCR ran about 6 to 11 cycles with a sample-barcoded 5' primer and J-beta primers. Via MiXCR, TCRdb re-called the 5' RACE reads, giving one row per CDR3 protein. This table holds some 1.8 million distinct CDR3 sequences, about 39% found once. Study-wide results and caveats: Age showed a roughly linear inverse relationship with TCR beta diversity per million T cells.

V lost 5 bases and J 1 base, leaving 20 bases between the germline ends. This CDR3 is built from 16 residues. Per germline, CDR1 SQVTM and CDR2 ANQGSEA. Sequences were obtained from blood. The chain couples TRBV29-1 to TRBJ2-5, with D perhaps matching TRBD1 (5 bases). This clonotype was sampled from a human donor in good health. The CDR3 sequence: CSVFQGLRVFQETQYF. CDR3 DNA: TGCAGCGTTTTCCAGGGATTAAGAGTGTTCCAAGAGACCCAGTACTTC. Combining the CDR3 with reference TRBV29-1 and TRBJ2-5 gives the whole variable domain SAVISQKPSRDICQRGTSLTIQCQVDSQVTMMFWYRQQPGQSLTLIATANQGSEATYESGFVIDKFPISRPNLTFSTLTVSNMSPEDSSIYLCSVFQGLRVFQETQYFGPGTRLLVL.